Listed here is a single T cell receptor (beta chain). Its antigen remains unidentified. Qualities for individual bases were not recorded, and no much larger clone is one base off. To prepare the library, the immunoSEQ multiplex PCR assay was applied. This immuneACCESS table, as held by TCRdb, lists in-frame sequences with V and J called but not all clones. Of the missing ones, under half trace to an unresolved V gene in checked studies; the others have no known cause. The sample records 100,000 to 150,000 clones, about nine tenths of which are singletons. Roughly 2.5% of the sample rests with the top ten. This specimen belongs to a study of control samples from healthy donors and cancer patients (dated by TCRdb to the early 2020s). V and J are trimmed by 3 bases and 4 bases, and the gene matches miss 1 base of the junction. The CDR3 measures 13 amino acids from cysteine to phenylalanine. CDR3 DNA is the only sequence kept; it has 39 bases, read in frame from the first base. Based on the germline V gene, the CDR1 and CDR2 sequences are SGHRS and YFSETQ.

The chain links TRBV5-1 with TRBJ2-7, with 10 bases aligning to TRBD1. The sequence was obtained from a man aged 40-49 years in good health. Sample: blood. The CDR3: CASSWDRGYEQYF. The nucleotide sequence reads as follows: TGCGCCAGCAGCTGGGACAGGGGATACGAGCAGTACTTC.